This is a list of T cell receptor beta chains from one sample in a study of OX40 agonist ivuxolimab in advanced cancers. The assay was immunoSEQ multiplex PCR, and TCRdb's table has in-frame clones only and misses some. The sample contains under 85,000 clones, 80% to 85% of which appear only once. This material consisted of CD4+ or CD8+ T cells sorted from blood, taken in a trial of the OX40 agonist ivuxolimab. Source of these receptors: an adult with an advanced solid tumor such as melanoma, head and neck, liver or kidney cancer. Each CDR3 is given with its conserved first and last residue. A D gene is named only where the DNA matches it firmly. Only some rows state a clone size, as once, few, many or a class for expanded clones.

TGTGCCACCAAAGGGGGGGGGACTAGCACAGATACGCAGTATTTT	CATKGGGTSTDTQYF	.	TRBJ2-3	TRBV2	.
TGTGCCAGTAGCCCAGGCGTTCCTTCCTACAATGAGCAGTTCTTC	CASSPGVPSYNEQFF	.	TRBJ2-1	TRBV19	.
TGTGCCAGCAGCCCTGGGCGAGCCTATGGCTACACCTTC	CASSPGRAYGYTF	.	TRBJ1-2	TRBV7-8	.
TGCAGCGTGGAAGGGACCTACGAGCAGTACTTC	CSVEGTYEQYF	once	TRBJ2-7	TRBV29-1	.
TGTGCCAGCAGCTGGACAGGGTCGAACACTGAAGCTTTCTTT	CASSWTGSNTEAFF	.	TRBJ1-1	TRBV25-1	TRBD1
TGTGCCATCAGTGAAGCCGGGGCGAGCTCAGATGGCTACACCTTC	CAISEAGASSDGYTF	few	TRBJ1-2	TRBV10-3	.
TGCGCCAGCAGCTTGGACGTTGGGGAGTTGAACACTGAAGCTTTCTTT	CASSLDVGELNTEAFF	.	TRBJ1-1	TRBV5-1	.
TGTGCCAGCAGTGAGTCAAGGTTGGGGGAGCTGTTTTTT	CASSESRLGELFF	.	TRBJ2-2	TRBV2	.
TGTGCCAGCAGCTTTAGAGTTTCGGGGTATGGCTACACCTTC	CASSFRVSGYGYTF	.	TRBJ1-2	TRBV5-4	.
TGTGCCAGCAGCTTCAGAGTCTCTGAAGCTTTCTTT	CASSFRVSEAFF	.	TRBJ1-1	TRBV11-2	.
TGTGCCAGCAGCGTAGGGAGACGTGGTGGGGGTAAAGGAAATGAAAAACTGTTTTTT	CASSVGRRGGGKGNEKLFF	.	TRBJ1-4	TRBV9	.
TGTGCCAGCAGCTCCCGGGACAGGGGAGGCTACTTACAAGAGACCCAGTACTTC	CASSSRDRGGYLQETQYF	once	TRBJ2-5	TRBV7-9	TRBD1
TGTGCCAGCTCACCATTGCAGGGCCGAGGGTCGAACACTGAAGCTTTCTTT	CASSPLQGRGSNTEAFF	.	TRBJ1-1	TRBV18	.
TGTGCCAGCAGCTGGGGGTTAGGGCCAGAAGGAGCTTTCTTT	CASSWGLGPEGAFF	.	TRBJ1-1	TRBV7-9	.
TGTGCCAGCAGCGGACAGGGTAGGGGCACTGAAGCTTTCTTT	CASSGQGRGTEAFF	.	TRBJ1-1	TRBV2	TRBD1
TGTGCCAGCAGCTCGGGACAGCTCCGCACAGATACGCAGTATTTT	CASSSGQLRTDTQYF	.	TRBJ2-3	TRBV5-6	TRBD1
TGTGCCAGCGCCCTTGACGGAGCCTACGAGCAGTACTTC	CASALDGAYEQYF	.	TRBJ2-7	TRBV28	.
TGTGCCAGTAGTAACCAGAACACTGAAGCTTTCTTT	CASSNQNTEAFF	.	TRBJ1-1	TRBV19	.
TGTGCCAGCAGTTGGTCGGAAAATCAGCCCCAGCATTTT	CASSWSENQPQHF	.	TRBJ1-5	TRBV27	.
TGTGCCAGCAGCGGGGGAGGGGTTTGGGAAAAACTGTTTTTT	CASSGGGVWEKLFF	.	TRBJ1-4	TRBV6-1	.
TGCAGCGTTGAAAGGCGGTGGGACTGGAGCTCTGGAAACACCATATATTTT	CSVERRWDWSSGNTIYF	.	TRBJ1-3	TRBV29-1	.
TGTGCCAGCAGTTATGAGACTAGCCCACGCGAGCAGTACTTC	CASSYETSPREQYF	.	TRBJ2-7	TRBV6-5	TRBD2
TGTGCCAGCAATTACAAGGAGGGAAAAGCCGGGGAGCTGTTTTTT	CASNYKEGKAGELFF	.	TRBJ2-2	TRBV6-6	.
TGTGCCAGCAGTTACGTCGTGAACACTGAAGCTTTCTTT	CASSYVVNTEAFF	once	TRBJ1-1	TRBV6-6	.
TGTGCCAGCAGTTCCCGGGACAGGGGAATACTGAACACTGAAGCTTTCTTT	CASSSRDRGILNTEAFF	.	TRBJ1-1	TRBV27	TRBD1
TGTGCCAGCAGCTTTGGGGGCGCGATCGACACTGAAGCTTTCTTT	CASSFGGAIDTEAFF	.	TRBJ1-1	TRBV5-4	.
TGTGCCAGCAGTTCGTCAGTTACCTACGAGCAGTACTTC	CASSSSVTYEQYF	.	TRBJ2-7	TRBV6-5	.
TGTGCCATCAGTGAGTCGGGACAGGGAGGGTCACAAGAGACCCAGTACTTC	CAISESGQGGSQETQYF	.	TRBJ2-5	TRBV10-3	TRBD1
TGTGCCAGCGGGCTGGACAGGAACACTGAAGCTTTCTTT	CASGLDRNTEAFF	.	TRBJ1-1	TRBV27	.
TGTGCCAGCAACTCGGGACTAGCGATGCACGAGCAGTACTTC	CASNSGLAMHEQYF	few	TRBJ2-7	TRBV6-1	TRBD2
TGTGCCAGCTCACCACGGCGGGGGGGCTACAATGAGCAGTTCTTC	CASSPRRGGYNEQFF	few	TRBJ2-1	TRBV18	TRBD2
TGTGCCAGTAGTATAACTGGGACAGTTCAAGAGACCCAGTACTTC	CASSITGTVQETQYF	.	TRBJ2-5	TRBV19	TRBD1
TGCAGCGCCAGGGTGGGAGGAAGCTCTGGGGCCAACGTCCTGACTTTC	CSARVGGSSGANVLTF	.	TRBJ2-6	TRBV29-1	.
TGTGCCAGCAGCTGGTTATATTACGAGCAGTACTTC	CASSWLYYEQYF	.	TRBJ2-7	TRBV5-8	.
TGTGCCAGCAGTTATACCGGGACAGGCGGTTTTTACGAGCAGTACTTC	CASSYTGTGGFYEQYF	.	TRBJ2-7	TRBV7-2	TRBD1
TGCGCCAGCAGCCTAGGACAGTTCTACAATGAGCAGTTCTTC	CASSLGQFYNEQFF	.	TRBJ2-1	TRBV5-1	.
TGTGCCAGCAGCCCGGGGGTGGACAGGGGCCGGGAGCAGTACTTC	CASSPGVDRGREQYF	.	TRBJ2-7	TRBV5-5	TRBD1
TGTGCCAGCAGCCCTCGGGGAGGGGCGGGAGAGACCCAGTACTTC	CASSPRGGAGETQYF	once	TRBJ2-5	TRBV11-2	TRBD2
TGTGCCAGCAGCTTGTACAGGAGCGGGACTGAAGCTTTCTTT	CASSLYRSGTEAFF	.	TRBJ1-1	TRBV7-2	.
TGTGCCAGCAGCTTAGGGACAGGGCGATACAATGAGCAGTTCTTC	CASSLGTGRYNEQFF	.	TRBJ2-1	TRBV13	TRBD1
TGCAGCGTTAGTGGCAAAGAAGATACGCAGTATTTT	CSVSGKEDTQYF	.	TRBJ2-3	TRBV29-1	.
TGTGCCAGCAGCTTGGCCTTGGGGGGTCAGCCCCAGCATTTT	CASSLALGGQPQHF	.	TRBJ1-5	TRBV5-6	.
TGTGCCAGCAGCCCGGGGATAACCACAGATACGCAGTATTTT	CASSPGITTDTQYF	once	TRBJ2-3	TRBV9	.
TGTGCCAGCAGTGAAACTTCGGGACAGTATAATGAGCAGTTCTTC	CASSETSGQYNEQFF	.	TRBJ2-1	TRBV25-1	TRBD1
TGTGCCAGCAGCTTGAACAATGAGCAGTTCTTC	CASSLNNEQFF	once	TRBJ2-1	TRBV7-9	.
TGTGCCAGCAGGAAGGACAGAATTAGCGAGCAGTACTTC	CASRKDRISEQYF	.	TRBJ2-7	TRBV5-6	.
TGTGCCAGCAGCCCGCAAAAGGGGTCAGGGATAATTGCTTTCTTT	CASSPQKGSGIIAFF	.	TRBJ1-1	TRBV4-2	.
TGTGCCAGTAGTATAGAGGGGGGTAACTACGAGCAGTACTTC	CASSIEGGNYEQYF	.	TRBJ2-7	TRBV19	.
TGTGCCCTAGGGGGGGCAACCTCTAACTATGGCTACACCTTC	CALGGATSNYGYTF	few	TRBJ1-2	TRBV30	.
TGTGCCAGGCCCGGGGCGGCGGAACCCTTGGGGAATTCACCCCTCCACTTT	CARPGAAEPLGNSPLHF	.	TRBJ1-6	TRBV12-1	.
TGTGCCAGCAGCCAAGACCCTGACCGGACGGGCCGGAACACTGAAGCTTTCTTT	CASSQDPDRTGRNTEAFF	.	TRBJ1-1	TRBV4-2	.
TGTGCCAGCACTAGTCTTAGTGCGAAAGAGACCCAGTACTTC	CASTSLSAKETQYF	.	TRBJ2-5	TRBV28	.
TGCGCCAGCAGCTTGGAGAGTAGCGGCTACAATGAGCAGTTCTTC	CASSLESSGYNEQFF	.	TRBJ2-1	TRBV5-1	.
TGTGCCAGTAGTTTCGACAGGGGCGGCTACACCTTC	CASSFDRGGYTF	.	TRBJ1-2	TRBV19	TRBD1
TGTGCCAGCAAGGAGAGACCCGGGACAGGGCTCGAGCAGTACTTC	CASKERPGTGLEQYF	.	TRBJ2-7	TRBV2	TRBD1
TGCGCCAGCAGCATTAGCGGGGGGGCCGGGGAGACCCAGTACTTC	CASSISGGAGETQYF	.	TRBJ2-5	TRBV5-1	TRBD2
TGCGCCAGCAGCTTTAGGGCGGGGGACACTGAAGCTTTCTTT	CASSFRAGDTEAFF	.	TRBJ1-1	TRBV5-1	.